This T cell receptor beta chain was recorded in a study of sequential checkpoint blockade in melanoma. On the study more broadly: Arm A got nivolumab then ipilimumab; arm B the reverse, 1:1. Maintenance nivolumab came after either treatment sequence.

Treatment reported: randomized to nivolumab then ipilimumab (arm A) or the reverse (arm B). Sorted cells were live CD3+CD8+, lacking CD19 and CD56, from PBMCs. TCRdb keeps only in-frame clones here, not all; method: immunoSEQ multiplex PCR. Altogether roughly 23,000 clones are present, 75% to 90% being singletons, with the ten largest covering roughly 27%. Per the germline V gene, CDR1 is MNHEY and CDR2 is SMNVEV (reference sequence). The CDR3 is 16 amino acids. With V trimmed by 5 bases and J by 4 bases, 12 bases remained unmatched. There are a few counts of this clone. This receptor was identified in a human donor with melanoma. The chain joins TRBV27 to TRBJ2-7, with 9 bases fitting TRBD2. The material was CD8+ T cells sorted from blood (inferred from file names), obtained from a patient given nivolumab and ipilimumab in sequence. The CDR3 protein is CASSPPTAGGLYEQYF. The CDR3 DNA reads TGTGCCAGCAGTCCGCCCACTGCGGGAGGGTTATACGAGCAGTACTTC.